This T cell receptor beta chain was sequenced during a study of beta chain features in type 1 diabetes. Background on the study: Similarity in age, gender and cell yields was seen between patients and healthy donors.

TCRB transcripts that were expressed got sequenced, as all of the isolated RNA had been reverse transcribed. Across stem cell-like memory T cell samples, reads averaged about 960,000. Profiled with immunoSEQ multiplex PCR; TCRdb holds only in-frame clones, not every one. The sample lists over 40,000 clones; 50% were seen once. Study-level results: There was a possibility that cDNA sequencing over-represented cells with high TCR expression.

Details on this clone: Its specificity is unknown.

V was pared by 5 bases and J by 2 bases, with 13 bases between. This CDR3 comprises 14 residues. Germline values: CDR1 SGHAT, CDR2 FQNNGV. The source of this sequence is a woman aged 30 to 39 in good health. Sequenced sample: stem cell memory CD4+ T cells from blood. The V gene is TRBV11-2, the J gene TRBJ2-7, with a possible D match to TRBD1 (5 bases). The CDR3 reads CASSAAGWAYEQYF. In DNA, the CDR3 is TGTGCCAGCAGCGCCGCAGGGTGGGCCTACGAGCAGTACTTC. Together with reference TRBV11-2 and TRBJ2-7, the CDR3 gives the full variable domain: EAGVAQSPRYKIIEKRQSVAFWCNPISGHATLYWYQQILGQGPKLLIQFQNNGVVDDSQLPKDRFSAERLKGVDSTLKIQPAKLEDSAVYLCASSAAGWAYEQYFGPGTRLTVT.